This T cell receptor beta chain was identified during a study of identical twins. Study outcomes and limitations: Beta out-of-frame sequences showed weaker excess sharing between twins.

This clonotype showed up just a few times. Antigen specificity is unknown. A universal primer site was created by template switching, with the cDNA bearing unique molecular identifiers. MiXCR was run by TCRdb on the 5' RACE reads, yielding one entry per CDR3 protein. The sample holds roughly 250,000 distinct CDR3 sequences; over 12% are singletons and the top ten take approximately 10%. The sample was memory (CD45RO+) T cells sorted from blood. The origin of this receptor is a woman aged 18-35 years in good health.

Written as DNA, the CDR3 is TGTGCCAGCAGCCGTACGGGGGGCCTGGTCAAAAACATTCAGTACTTC. Encoded protein: CASSRTGGLVKNIQYF. The chain combines TRBV6-2 or TRBV6-3 with TRBJ2-4; perhaps TRBD2 as D (7 bases). The CDR3 is 16 residues long. V was trimmed by 6 bases and J by 3 bases, leaving 18 bases between them. Germline V CDR1 and CDR2: MNHEY, SVGEGT.